The present entry profiles one T cell receptor beta chain with its context. Germline V gives CDR1 WSHSY, CDR2 SAAADI. V shed 6 bases, J shed 2 bases, and the junction held 5 bases outside the gene matches. The CDR3 contains 15 residues. This record comes from a study of shared clonotypes between healthy human individuals. The method was immunoSEQ multiplex PCR; TCRdb's version includes in-frame clones alone and lacks a portion of them. The sample holds about 2.3 million clones; around 93% are singletons and the top ten take around 0.35%. Sequenced: naive CD4+ T cells from PBMCs. Specified subset: CD45RA+ positively selected. The TCR comes from a man between 18 and 35 years old in good health. Some clones in this sample may be carry-over from other donors' samples. The V gene is TRBV10-2, the J gene TRBJ2-5, with 11 bases that match TRBD2. This CDR3 is CASRAGTSGQETQYF. CDR3 in DNA: TGCGCCAGCAGGGCCGGGACTAGCGGACAAGAGACCCAGTACTTC.